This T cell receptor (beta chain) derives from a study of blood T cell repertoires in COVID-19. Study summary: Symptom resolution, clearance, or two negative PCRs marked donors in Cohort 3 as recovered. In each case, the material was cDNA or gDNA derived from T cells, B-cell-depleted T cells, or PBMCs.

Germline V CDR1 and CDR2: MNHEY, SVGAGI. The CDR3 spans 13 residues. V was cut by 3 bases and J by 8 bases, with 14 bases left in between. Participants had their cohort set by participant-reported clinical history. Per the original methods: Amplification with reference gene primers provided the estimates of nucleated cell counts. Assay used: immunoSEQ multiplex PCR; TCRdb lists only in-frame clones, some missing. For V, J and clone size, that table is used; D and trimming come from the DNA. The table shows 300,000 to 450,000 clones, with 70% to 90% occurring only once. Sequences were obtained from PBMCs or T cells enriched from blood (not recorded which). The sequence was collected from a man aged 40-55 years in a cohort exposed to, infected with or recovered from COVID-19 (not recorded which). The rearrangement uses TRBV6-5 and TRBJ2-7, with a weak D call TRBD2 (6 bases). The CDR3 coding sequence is TGTGCCAGCAGTTATTCGCGGGAAACCCAGCAGTACTTC. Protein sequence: CASSYSRETQQYF.